These 4 T cell receptor beta chains were all obtained from the same sample, sequenced in a study of T cells after yellow fever vaccination. TCRdb used MiXCR to reprocess the 5' RACE reads, holding one entry per CDR3 protein. Among approximately 1,200 distinct CDR3 sequences listed, approximately 10% were seen once. The source was CD8+ T cells binding an NS4B(214-222) dextramer, sorted from PBMCs, collected approximately 22 days after the first yellow fever vaccination. These receptor sequences come from a man aged 18 to 35 who received the YFV17D yellow fever vaccine.

The chain combines TRBV5-6 with TRBJ2-2; a weak D match, TRBD2 (6 bases). V lost 8 bases and J 7 bases, leaving 15 bases between the germline ends. The CDR3 sequence is 13 residues long. Germline CDR1 SGHDT, CDR2 YYEEEE. In DNA form, the CDR3 reads TGTGCCAGGAGCCTCGGGGGAATCGGGGAGCTGTTTTTT. It specifies CARSLGGIGELFF.

The V and J genes are TRBV7-9 and TRBJ1-1; no definite D call. This CDR3 spans 14 amino acids. V lost 4 bases and J lost 1, with 10 bases in between. The germline gives CDR1 SEHNR, CDR2 FQNEAQ (reference sequence). CDR3 sequence: CASSYGSGNTEAFF. The CDR3 DNA reads as TGTGCCAGCAGCTATGGTTCGGGGAACACTGAAGCTTTCTTT.

This clonotype rates as large. This rearrangement joins TRBV4-3 to TRBJ1-5; D is uncertain. The length of the CDR3 is 15 residues. Germline V gives CDR1 LGHNA, CDR2 YSLEER. V lost 2 bases and J lost 2, with 10 bases in between. The CDR3 loop is CASSQSDVGNQPQHF. The CDR3 nucleotides read TGCGCCAGCAGCCAATCTGACGTCGGCAATCAGCCCCAGCATTTT.

This clonotype is large (0.1 to 1%) within its sample. V gene TRBV4-3 combines with J gene TRBJ1-2; no clear D. V lost 0 bases, J lost 8 bases, and 13 bases lay in between. CDR1 and CDR2 (germline): LGHNA, YSLEER. This CDR3 comprises 14 residues. CDR3 nucleotide sequence: TGCGCCAGCAGCCAAGATGAGCGGTGGTCGGGCTACACCTTC. Amino acid sequence: CASSQDERWSGYTF.